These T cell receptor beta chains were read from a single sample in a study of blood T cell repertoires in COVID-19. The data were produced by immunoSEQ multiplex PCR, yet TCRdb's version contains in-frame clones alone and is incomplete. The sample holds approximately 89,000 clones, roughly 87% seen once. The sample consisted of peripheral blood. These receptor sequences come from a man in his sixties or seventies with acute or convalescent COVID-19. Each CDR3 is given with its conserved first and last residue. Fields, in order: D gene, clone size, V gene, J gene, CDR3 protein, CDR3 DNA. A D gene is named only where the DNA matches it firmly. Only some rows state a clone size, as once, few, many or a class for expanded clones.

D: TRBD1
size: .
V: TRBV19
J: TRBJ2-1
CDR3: CASSKRDRTYNEQFF
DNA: TGTGCCAGTAGTAAAAGGGACAGAACCTACAATGAGCAGTTCTTC

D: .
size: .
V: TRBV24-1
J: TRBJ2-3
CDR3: CATSDRAGTDTQYF
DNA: TGTGCCACCAGTGACCGAGCGGGCACAGATACGCAGTATTTT

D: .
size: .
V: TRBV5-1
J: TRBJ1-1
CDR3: CASSLAPGHRNTEAFF
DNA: TGCGCCAGCAGCTTGGCGCCCGGACACAGGAACACTGAAGCTTTCTTT

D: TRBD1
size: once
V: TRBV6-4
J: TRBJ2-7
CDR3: CASSDLTGGKAYEQYF
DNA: TGTGCCAGCAGTGACTTAACAGGGGGAAAGGCCTACGAGCAGTACTTC

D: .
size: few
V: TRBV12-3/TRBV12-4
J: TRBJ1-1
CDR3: CASSFMRNTEAFF
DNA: TGTGCCAGCAGTTTCATGCGGAACACTGAAGCTTTCTTT

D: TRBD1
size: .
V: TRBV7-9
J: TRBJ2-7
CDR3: CASSLSGTGSYEQYF
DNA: TGTGCCAGCAGCTTATCCGGGACAGGGTCCTACGAGCAGTACTTC

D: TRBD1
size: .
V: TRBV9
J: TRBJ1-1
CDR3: CASSSISGTGNTEAFF
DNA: TGTGCCAGCAGTTCTATTTCCGGGACAGGGAACACTGAAGCTTTCTTT

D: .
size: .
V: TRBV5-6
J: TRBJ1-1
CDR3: CASSLLGQGNTEAFF
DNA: TGTGCCAGCAGCTTGCTCGGGCAGGGCAACACTGAAGCTTTCTTT

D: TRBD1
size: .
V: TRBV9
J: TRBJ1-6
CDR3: CASSTRDSSYNSPLHF
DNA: TGTGCCAGCAGCACCCGGGACAGCTCCTATAATTCACCCCTCCACTTT

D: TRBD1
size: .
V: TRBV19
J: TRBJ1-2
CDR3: CASSIRTGRGGYTF
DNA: TGTGCCAGTAGTATCAGGACAGGGAGAGGCGGCTACACCTTC

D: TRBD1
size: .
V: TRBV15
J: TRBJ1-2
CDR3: CATSRTGGNYGYTF
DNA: TGTGCCACCAGTCGTACAGGGGGAAACTATGGCTACACCTTC

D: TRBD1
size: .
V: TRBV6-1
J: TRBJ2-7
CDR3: CASSDRTGATWEQYF
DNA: TGTGCCAGCAGTGACCGGACAGGGGCCACCTGGGAGCAGTACTTC

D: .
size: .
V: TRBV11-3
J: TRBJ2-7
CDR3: CASSSSSSYEQYF
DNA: TGTGCCAGCAGCTCATCGAGCTCCTACGAGCAGTACTTC

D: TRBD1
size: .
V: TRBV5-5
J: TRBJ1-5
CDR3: CASSFRATGGNQPQHF
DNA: TGTGCCAGCAGCTTCCGGGCGACAGGGGGAAATCAGCCCCAGCATTTT

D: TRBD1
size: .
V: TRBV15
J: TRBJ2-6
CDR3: CATSTWTQGDGANVLTF
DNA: TGTGCCACCAGCACCTGGACACAGGGGGATGGGGCCAACGTCCTGACTTTC

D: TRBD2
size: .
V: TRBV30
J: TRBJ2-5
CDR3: CAWSVGVLAGEETQYF
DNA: TGTGCCTGGAGTGTAGGCGTCCTAGCGGGGGAGGAGACCCAGTACTTC

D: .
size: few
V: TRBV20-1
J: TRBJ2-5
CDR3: CSRAAGETQYF
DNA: TGCAGCCGGGCCGCAGGGGAGACCCAGTACTTC

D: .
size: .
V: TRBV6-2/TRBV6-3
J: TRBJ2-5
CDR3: CASSPLRFGAQETQYF
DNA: TGTGCCAGCAGTCCCCTGAGATTTGGAGCCCAAGAGACCCAGTACTTC

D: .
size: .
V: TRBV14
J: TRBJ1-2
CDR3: CASSQEVSANYGYTF
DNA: TGTGCCAGCAGCCAAGAGGTATCGGCTAACTATGGCTACACCTTC

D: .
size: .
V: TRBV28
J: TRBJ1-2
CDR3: CASSPPGQPGKGYTF
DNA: TGTGCCAGCAGCCCCCCCGGACAGCCAGGAAAGGGCTACACCTTC

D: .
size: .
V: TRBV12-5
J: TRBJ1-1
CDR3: CASGLDMNTEAFF
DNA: TGTGCTAGTGGTTTGGACATGAACACTGAAGCTTTCTTT

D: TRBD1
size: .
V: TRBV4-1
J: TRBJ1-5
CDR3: CASSPTISGTGNNQPQHF
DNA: TGCGCCAGCAGCCCTACTATTTCCGGGACAGGGAACAATCAGCCCCAGCATTTT

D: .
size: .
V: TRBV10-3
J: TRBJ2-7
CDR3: CAIGLGKGANDEQYF
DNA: TGTGCCATCGGCCTCGGGAAGGGAGCTAACGACGAGCAGTACTTC

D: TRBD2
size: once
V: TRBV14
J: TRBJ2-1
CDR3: CASSQIAGGYNEQFF
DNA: TGTGCCAGCAGCCAAATAGCGGGGGGGTACAATGAGCAGTTCTTC

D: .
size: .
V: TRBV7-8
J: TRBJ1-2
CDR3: CASSLAVGANYGYTF
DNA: TGTGCCAGCAGCTTAGCGGTGGGGGCAAACTATGGCTACACCTTC

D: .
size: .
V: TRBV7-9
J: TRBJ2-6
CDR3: CASSPARGSGANVLTF
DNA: TGTGCCAGCAGCCCCGCTAGGGGGTCTGGGGCCAACGTCCTGACTTTC

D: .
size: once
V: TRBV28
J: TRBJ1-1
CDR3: CASSRGQRQGNTEAFF
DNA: TGTGCCAGCAGCCGAGGACAGCGGCAAGGGAATACTGAAGCTTTCTTT

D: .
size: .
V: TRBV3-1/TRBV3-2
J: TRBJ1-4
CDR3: CASSQVWSQGSTNEKLFF
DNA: TGTGCCAGCAGCCAAGTTTGGAGTCAGGGTTCGACTAATGAAAAACTGTTTTTT

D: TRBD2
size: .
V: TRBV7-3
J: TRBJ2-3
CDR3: CASSLEGGTSGRTYTQYF
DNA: TGTGCCAGCAGCTTAGAGGGGGGGACTAGCGGACGCACCTATACGCAGTATTTT

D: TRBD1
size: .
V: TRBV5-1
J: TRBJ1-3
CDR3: CASSLEGPFRDRGLEERNTIYF
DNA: TGCGCCAGCAGCTTGGAGGGCCCGTTCCGGGACAGGGGGCTAGAAGAGAGAAACACCATATATTTT

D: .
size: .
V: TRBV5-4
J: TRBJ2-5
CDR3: CASSQGGGRETQYF
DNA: TGTGCCAGCAGCCAAGGAGGCGGGCGAGAGACCCAGTACTTC

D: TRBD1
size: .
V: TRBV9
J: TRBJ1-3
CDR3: CASSVRTGRSGNTIYF
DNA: TGTGCCAGCAGCGTCCGGACAGGGAGGAGTGGAAACACCATATATTTT

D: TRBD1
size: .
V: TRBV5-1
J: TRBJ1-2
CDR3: CASSRTGGNYGYTF
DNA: TGCGCCAGCAGCCGGACAGGGGGGAACTATGGCTACACCTTC

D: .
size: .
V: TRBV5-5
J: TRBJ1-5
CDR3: CASSSDSYSNQPQHF
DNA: TGTGCCAGCAGCTCCGACAGCTATAGCAATCAGCCCCAGCATTTT

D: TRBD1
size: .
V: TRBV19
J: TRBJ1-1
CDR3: CASSPRTGLAFF
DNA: TGTGCCAGTAGTCCGCGGACAGGGCTTGCTTTCTTT

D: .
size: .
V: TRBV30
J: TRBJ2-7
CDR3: CAWSTRAYEQYF
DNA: TGTGCCTGGAGTACCAGGGCCTACGAGCAGTACTTC

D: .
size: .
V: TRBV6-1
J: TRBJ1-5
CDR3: CASSDRGFNQPQHF
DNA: TGTGCCAGCAGTGACAGGGGCTTCAATCAGCCCCAGCATTTT

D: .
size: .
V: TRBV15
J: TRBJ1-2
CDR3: CATSRDSGPSLYGYTF
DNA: TGTGCCACCAGCAGAGATAGTGGGCCCAGTCTTTATGGCTACACCTTC

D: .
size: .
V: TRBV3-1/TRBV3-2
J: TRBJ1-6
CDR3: CASSQDAPRAPLHF
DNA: TGTGCCAGCAGCCAAGATGCGCCGAGGGCACCCCTCCACTTT

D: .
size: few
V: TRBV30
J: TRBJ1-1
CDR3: CASRGDRKNTEAFF
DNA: TGTGCCTCTAGGGGCGACAGGAAGAACACTGAAGCTTTCTTT

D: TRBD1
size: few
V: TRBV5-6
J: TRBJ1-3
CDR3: CASSFGTAGNTIYF
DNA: TGTGCCAGCAGCTTCGGGACAGCTGGAAACACCATATATTTT

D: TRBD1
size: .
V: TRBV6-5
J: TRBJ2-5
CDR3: CASGRQGEAETQYF
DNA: TGTGCCAGCGGTAGACAGGGGGAGGCAGAGACCCAGTACTTC

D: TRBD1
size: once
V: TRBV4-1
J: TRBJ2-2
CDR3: CASNWDRANTGELFF
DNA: TGCGCCAGCAATTGGGACAGGGCGAACACCGGGGAGCTGTTTTTT

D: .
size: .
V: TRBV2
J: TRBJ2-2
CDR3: CASSATVTGELFF
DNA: TGTGCCAGCAGTGCGACTGTGACCGGGGAGCTGTTTTTT

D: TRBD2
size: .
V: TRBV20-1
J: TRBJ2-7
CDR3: CSASLIAGSPYEQYF
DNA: TGCAGTGCTAGTCTTATAGCGGGGTCCCCCTACGAGCAGTACTTC

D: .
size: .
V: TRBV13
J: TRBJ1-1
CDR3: CASSRRVEAFF
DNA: TGTGCCAGCAGCAGACGGGTAGAAGCTTTCTTT

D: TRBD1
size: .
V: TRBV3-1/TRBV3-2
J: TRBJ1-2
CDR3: CASSPPDRGPLKGYTF
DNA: TGTGCCAGCAGCCCGCCGGACAGGGGCCCACTAAAGGGCTACACCTTC

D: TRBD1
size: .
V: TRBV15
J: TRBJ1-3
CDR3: CATSRAGQGAGNTIYF
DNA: TGTGCCACCAGCAGAGCTGGACAGGGCGCCGGAAACACCATATATTTT

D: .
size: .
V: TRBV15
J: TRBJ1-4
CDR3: CATSSVESNEKLFF
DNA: TGTGCCACCAGCAGCGTAGAGTCTAATGAAAAACTGTTTTTT

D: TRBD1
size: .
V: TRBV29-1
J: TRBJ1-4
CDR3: CSAADRGVGEKLFF
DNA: TGCAGCGCCGCGGACAGGGGGGTCGGTGAAAAACTGTTTTTT

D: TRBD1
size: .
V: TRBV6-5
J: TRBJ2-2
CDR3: CASTRTGHTGELFF
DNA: TGTGCCAGCACCCGGACAGGGCACACCGGGGAGCTGTTTTTT

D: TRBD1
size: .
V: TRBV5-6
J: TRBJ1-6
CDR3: CASSSPLTGDNSPLHF
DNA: TGTGCCAGCAGCTCCCCCCTGACAGGGGATAATTCACCCCTCCACTTT

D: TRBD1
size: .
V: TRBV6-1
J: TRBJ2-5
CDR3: CASSEAPDRDTQYF
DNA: TGTGCCAGCAGTGAAGCGCCGGACAGGGACACCCAGTACTTC

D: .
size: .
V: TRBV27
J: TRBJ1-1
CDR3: CASSLNAVPYMNTEAFF
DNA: TGTGCCAGCAGTTTAAACGCAGTACCATACATGAACACTGAAGCTTTCTTT

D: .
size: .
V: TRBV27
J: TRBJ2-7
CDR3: CASSLNRDGGEQYF
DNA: TGTGCCAGCAGTCTCAACAGGGACGGGGGGGAGCAGTACTTC